In this sample, the clone carrying this TCR beta chain turned up once. The antigen is not known. The sample comes from a study of cytomegalovirus exposure and HLA in healthy donors. Primers included in the PCR were 60 Vbeta and 13 Jbeta primers. Assay: immunoSEQ multiplex PCR; the TCRdb copy retains only in-frame clones and omits some. Of 130,000 or so clones listed, under 85% are singletons. The study's findings and limits: Earlier findings revealed that most TCR beta V segments proved productive either about 90% or about 30% of the time.

Sequenced material: PBMCs. The sequence came from a male donor in good health and CMV-seropositive.

CDR3 bases: TGTGCCAGCGGGGACAGGGCCTCCTACGAGCAGTACTTC. This codes for CASGDRASYEQYF. The chain links TRBV6-1 to TRBJ2-7; 9 bases match TRBD1. Germline CDR1 is MNHNS and CDR2 is SASEGT. The CDR3 is 13 residues long. Losses at the gene ends were 8 bases for V and 0 bases for J; bases not matched to a gene: 2.